One and the same sample provided the 7 T cell receptor beta chains below, sequenced in a study of blood T cell repertoires in COVID-19. Here immunoSEQ multiplex PCR was the method, and the copy in TCRdb shows in-frame clones only, minus some. The table shows approximately 400,000 clones, with roughly 92% occurring only once. The material sequenced was PBMCs or T cells enriched from blood (not recorded which). These receptors were collected from a woman aged 40 to 50 who had been exposed to COVID-19.

V and J are TRBV18 and TRBJ1-4; the match to TRBD1 covers 10 bases. Losses at the gene ends were 3 bases for V and 7 bases for J; bases not matched to a gene: 8. The CDR3 is made up of 16 amino acids. The V gene's germline CDR1 is KGHSH and CDR2 LQKENI. The CDR3 DNA reads TGTGCCAGCTCACCGTTCGGACAGGGGGAAGGTGAAAAACTGTTTTTT. Protein sequence: CASSPFGQGEGEKLFF.

The rearrangement links TRBV19 to TRBJ2-1, with 8 bases that match TRBD2. The germline V gene encodes CDR1 LNHDA and CDR2 SQIVND (reference sequence). This CDR3 comprises 16 residues. Trimming took 4 bases from V and 5 from J; bases not matched to a gene: 10. CDR3 in amino acids: CASSSPLAGGDNEQFF. The CDR3 DNA sequence: TGTGCCAGTAGTAGCCCCCTGGCGGGGGGAGACAATGAGCAGTTCTTC.

This chain links TRBV5-1 with TRBJ1-3, with 10 bases lining up with TRBD1. This CDR3 has 16 residues. Trimming cost V 3 bases and J 2 bases; bases outside gene matches: 5. Germline V gene lookup returns CDR1 SGHRS and CDR2 YFSETQ. CDR3 coding DNA: TGCGCCAGCAGCTCCCGGGACAGGGGAGCTGGAAACACCATATATTTT. As protein: CASSSRDRGAGNTIYF.

A few counts support this clone. The rearrangement links TRBV30 to TRBJ1-1; the D gene is possibly TRBD1 (5 bases). Trimming removed 0 bases at V and 0 bases at J, with 11 bases between. This CDR3 region has 15 residues. Germline V gene lookup returns CDR1 GTSNPN and CDR2 SVGIG (reference sequence). CDR3 bases: TGTGCCTGGAGTGTACGGCCCAGGGTGAACACTGAAGCTTTCTTT. Its protein is CAWSVRPRVNTEAFF.

This chain links TRBV29-1 with TRBJ2-1; D is perhaps TRBD2 (5 bases). The germline V and J ends were trimmed by 6 bases and 3 bases, with 21 bases remaining between them. Germline V lookup: CDR1 SQVTM, CDR2 ANQGSEA. CDR3 length: 16 residues. The CDR3 loop reads CSVGIRAGGRYNEQFF. The CDR3 bases are TGCAGCGTGGGTATTCGGGCAGGAGGCCGCTACAATGAGCAGTTCTTC.

V gene TRBV27 combines with J gene TRBJ1-1; a weak D match, TRBD1 (6 bases). V lost 5 bases to trimming and J lost 11 bases, with 18 bases between them. This CDR3 spans 13 amino acids. Germline V gene data show CDR1 as MNHEY and CDR2 as SMNVEV (reference sequence). CDR3 amino acids: CASSPTLQGTAFF. CDR3 nucleotide sequence: TGTGCCAGCAGTCCTACATTACAGGGAACGGCTTTCTTT.

The V call is TRBV19, the J call TRBJ1-1; no clear D gene. The CDR3 spans 15 residues. Germline V gene sequence: CDR1 LNHDA, CDR2 SQIVND (reference sequence). Between the trimmed V and J ends, which lost 5 bases and 5 bases, there was a span of 18 bases. The CDR3 loop is CASSSPQFSKTEAFF. CDR3 nucleotides: TGTGCCAGTAGTTCTCCACAATTCTCCAAAACTGAAGCTTTCTTT.